The source of this TCR beta chain is a study of blood T cell repertoires in COVID-19. The wider study: Some COVID-19 samples were acute and others convalescent; all came from the United States, Italy and Spain. PBMCs, B-cell-depleted T cells, or T cells provided the cDNA or gDNA that made up the material.

Germline trimming cut 1 base from V and 3 bases from J; bases unmatched to any gene: 4. The CDR3 is made up of 15 amino acids. The germline CDR1 and CDR2 sequences are SGHNT and YENEEA. Authors' analysis steps: Reference gene primer amplification in the assay estimated nucleated cell counts. Sequenced by immunoSEQ multiplex PCR; TCRdb stores in-frame clones only, minus some. From that table come the V and J calls and clone size; the DNA was used to work out D and trimming. The sample includes 150,000 to 200,000 clones, roughly 85% of them seen just once. Sequencing was carried out using peripheral blood. V is TRBV11-3 and J is TRBJ1-1; 8 nucleotides match TRBD1. This TCR derives from a human donor with acute or convalescent COVID-19. The donor label of this sample is uncertain. The CDR3 is CASSLGQGADTEAFF. CDR3 bases: TGTGCCAGCAGCTTAGGGCAGGGGGCAGACACTGAAGCTTTCTTT. The full variable domain, completed using reference TRBV11-3 and TRBJ1-1, is EAGVVQSPRYKIIEKKQPVAFWCNPISGHNTLYWYLQNLGQGPELLIRYENEEAVDDSQLPKDRFSAERLKGVDSTLKIQPAELGDSAVYLCASSLGQGADTEAFFGQGTRLTVV.